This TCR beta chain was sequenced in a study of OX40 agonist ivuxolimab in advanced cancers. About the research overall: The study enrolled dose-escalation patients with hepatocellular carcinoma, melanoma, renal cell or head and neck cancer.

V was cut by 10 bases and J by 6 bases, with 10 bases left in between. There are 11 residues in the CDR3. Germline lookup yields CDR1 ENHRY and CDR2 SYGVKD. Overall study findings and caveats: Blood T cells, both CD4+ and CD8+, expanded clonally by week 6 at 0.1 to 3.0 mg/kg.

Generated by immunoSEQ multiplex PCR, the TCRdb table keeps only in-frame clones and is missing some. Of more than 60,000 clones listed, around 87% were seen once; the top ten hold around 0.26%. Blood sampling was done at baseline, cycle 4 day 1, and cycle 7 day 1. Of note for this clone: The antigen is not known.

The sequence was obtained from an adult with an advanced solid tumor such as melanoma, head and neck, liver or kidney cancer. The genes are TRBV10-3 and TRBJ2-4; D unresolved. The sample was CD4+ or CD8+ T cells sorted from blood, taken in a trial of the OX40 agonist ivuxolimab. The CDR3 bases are TGTGCCACCACCGACCTAAACATTCAGTACTTC. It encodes CATTDLNIQYF.